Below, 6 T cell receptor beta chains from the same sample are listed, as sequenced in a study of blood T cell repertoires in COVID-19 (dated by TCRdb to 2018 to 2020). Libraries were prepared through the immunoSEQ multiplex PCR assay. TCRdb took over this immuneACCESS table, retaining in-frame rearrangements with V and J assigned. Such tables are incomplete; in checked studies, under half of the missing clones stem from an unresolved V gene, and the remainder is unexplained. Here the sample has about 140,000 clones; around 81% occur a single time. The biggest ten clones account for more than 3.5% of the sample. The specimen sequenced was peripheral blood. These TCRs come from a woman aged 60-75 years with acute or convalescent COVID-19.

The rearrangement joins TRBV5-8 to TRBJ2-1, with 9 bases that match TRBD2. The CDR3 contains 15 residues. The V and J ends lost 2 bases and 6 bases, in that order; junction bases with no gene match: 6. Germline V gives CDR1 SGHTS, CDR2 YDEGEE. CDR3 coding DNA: TGTGCCAGCAGCTTTGGCGGGAGGGCCTTCAATGAGCAGTTCTTC. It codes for CASSFGGRAFNEQFF.

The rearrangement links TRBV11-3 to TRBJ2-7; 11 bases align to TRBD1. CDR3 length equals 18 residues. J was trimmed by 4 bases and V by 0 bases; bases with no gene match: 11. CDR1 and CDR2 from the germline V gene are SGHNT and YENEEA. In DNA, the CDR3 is TGTGCCAGCAGCTTAGATATGGTTGGGACAGGGGGTCTTTACGAGCAGTACTTC. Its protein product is CASSLDMVGTGGLYEQYF.

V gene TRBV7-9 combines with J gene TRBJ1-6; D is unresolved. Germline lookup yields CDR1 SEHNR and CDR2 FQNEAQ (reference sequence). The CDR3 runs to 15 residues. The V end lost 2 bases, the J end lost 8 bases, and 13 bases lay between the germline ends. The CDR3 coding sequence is TGTGCCAGCAGCTTATTTTCCCCTGACTATTCACCCCTCCACTTT. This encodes CASSLFSPDYSPLHF.

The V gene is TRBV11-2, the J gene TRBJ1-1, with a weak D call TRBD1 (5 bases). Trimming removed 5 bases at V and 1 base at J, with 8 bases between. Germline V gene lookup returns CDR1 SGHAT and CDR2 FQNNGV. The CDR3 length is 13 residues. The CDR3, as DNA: TGTGCCAGCAGCCTGACAGAGAACACTGAAGCTTTCTTT. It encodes CASSLTENTEAFF. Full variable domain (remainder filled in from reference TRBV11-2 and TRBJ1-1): EAGVAQSPRYKIIEKRQSVAFWCNPISGHATLYWYQQILGQGPKLLIQFQNNGVVDDSQLPKDRFSAERLKGVDSTLKIQPAKLEDSAVYLCASSLTENTEAFFGQGTRLTVV.

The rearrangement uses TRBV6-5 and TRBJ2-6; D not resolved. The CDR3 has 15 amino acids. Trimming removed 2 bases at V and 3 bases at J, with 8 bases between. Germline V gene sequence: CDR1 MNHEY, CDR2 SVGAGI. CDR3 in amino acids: CASSYSRVGANVLTF. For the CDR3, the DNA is TGTGCCAGCAGTTACAGTCGGGTTGGGGCCAACGTCCTGACTTTC.

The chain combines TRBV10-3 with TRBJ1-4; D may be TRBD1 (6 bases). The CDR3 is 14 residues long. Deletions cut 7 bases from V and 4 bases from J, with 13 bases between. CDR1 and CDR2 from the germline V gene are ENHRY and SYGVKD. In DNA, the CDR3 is TGTGCCATCAAGGGTCAGGGGATTAATGAAAAACTGTTTTTT. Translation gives CAIKGQGINEKLFF.